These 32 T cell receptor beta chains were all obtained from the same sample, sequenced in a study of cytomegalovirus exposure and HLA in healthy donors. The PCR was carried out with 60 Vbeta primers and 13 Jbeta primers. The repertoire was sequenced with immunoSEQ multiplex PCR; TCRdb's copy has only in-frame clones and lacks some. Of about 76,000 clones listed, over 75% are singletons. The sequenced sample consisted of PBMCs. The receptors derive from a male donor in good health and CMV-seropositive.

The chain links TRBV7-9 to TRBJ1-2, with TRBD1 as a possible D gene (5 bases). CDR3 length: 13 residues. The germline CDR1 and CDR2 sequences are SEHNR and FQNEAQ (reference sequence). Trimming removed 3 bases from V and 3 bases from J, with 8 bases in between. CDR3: CASSFTGDYGYTF. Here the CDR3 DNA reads TGTGCCAGCAGCTTCACAGGAGACTATGGCTACACCTTC.

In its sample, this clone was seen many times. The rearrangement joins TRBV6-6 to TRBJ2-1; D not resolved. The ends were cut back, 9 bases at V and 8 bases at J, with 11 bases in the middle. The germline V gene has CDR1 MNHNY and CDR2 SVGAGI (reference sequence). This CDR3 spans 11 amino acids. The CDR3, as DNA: TGTGCCAGACTCACGGGTCATGAGCAGTTCTTC. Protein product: CARLTGHEQFF.

CDR3 coding DNA: TGTGCCAGTACATGGGGCCGTCCTGGAGATACGCAGTATTTT. It encodes CASTWGRPGDTQYF. This rearrangement joins TRBV19 to TRBJ2-3; possibly TRBD1 for D (5 bases). The CDR3 length is 14 residues. The germline V gene encodes CDR1 LNHDA and CDR2 SQIVND (reference sequence). V shed 7 bases and J shed 5 bases, with 16 bases lying between them.

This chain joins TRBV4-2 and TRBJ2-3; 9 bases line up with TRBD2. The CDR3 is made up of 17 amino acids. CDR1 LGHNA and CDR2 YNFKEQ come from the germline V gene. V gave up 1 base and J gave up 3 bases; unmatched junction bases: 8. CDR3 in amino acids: CASSQVGAGGPTDTQYF. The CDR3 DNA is TGTGCCAGCAGCCAAGTGGGGGCGGGAGGGCCAACAGATACGCAGTATTTT.

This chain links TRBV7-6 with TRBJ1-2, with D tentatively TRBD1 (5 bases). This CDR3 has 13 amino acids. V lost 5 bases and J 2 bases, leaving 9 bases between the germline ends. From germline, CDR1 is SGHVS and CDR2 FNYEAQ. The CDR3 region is CASSLRENYGYTF. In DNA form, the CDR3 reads TGTGCCAGCAGCCTCAGGGAAAACTATGGCTACACCTTC. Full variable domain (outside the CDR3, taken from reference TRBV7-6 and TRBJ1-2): GAGVSQSPRYKVTKRGQDVALRCDPISGHVSLYWYRQALGQGPEFLTYFNYEAQQDKSGLPNDRFSAERPEGSISTLTIQRTEQRDSAMYRCASSLRENYGYTFGSGTRLTVV.

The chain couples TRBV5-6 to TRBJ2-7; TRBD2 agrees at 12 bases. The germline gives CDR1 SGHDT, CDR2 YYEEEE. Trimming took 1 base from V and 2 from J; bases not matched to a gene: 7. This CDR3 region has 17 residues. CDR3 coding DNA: TGTGCCAGCAGCTTGTCTAGCGGGAGGGTCGTGGCCTACGAGCAGTACTTC. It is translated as CASSLSSGRVVAYEQYF.

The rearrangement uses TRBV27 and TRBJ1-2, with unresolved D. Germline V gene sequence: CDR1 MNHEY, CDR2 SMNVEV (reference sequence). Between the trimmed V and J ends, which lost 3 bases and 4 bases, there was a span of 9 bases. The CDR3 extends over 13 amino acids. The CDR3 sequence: CASSFVVGYGYTF. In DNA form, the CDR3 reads TGTGCCAGCAGTTTTGTGGTCGGCTATGGCTACACCTTC.

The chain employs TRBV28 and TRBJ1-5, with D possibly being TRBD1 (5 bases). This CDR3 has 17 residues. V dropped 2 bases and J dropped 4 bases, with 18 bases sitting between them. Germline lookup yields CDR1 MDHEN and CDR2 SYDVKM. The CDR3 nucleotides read TGTGCCAGCAGTTTAGTGGTCGGGACGGGAGGGAATCAGCCCCAGCATTTT. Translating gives CASSLVVGTGGNQPQHF.

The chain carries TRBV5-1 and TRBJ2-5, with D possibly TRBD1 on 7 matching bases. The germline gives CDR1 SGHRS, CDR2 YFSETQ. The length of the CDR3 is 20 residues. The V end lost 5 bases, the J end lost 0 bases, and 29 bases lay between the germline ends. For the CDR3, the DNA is TGCGCCAGCAGATCGTCCGGGGGACAGCAACCCTTAGGGTACCAAGAGACCCAGTACTTC. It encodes CASRSSGGQQPLGYQETQYF.

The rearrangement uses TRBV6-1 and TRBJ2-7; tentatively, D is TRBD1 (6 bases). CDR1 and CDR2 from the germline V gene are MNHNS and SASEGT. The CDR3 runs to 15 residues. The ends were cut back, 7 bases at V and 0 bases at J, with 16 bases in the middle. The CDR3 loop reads CASTKTGLPSYEQYF. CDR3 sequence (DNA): TGTGCCAGCACCAAGACAGGTTTGCCCTCCTACGAGCAGTACTTC.

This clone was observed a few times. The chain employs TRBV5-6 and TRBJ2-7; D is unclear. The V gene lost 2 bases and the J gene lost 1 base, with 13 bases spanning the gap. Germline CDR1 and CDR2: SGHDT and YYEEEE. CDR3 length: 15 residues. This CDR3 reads CASSFGSLRSYEQYF. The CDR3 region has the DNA TGTGCCAGCAGCTTCGGATCTCTCAGGTCCTACGAGCAGTACTTC.

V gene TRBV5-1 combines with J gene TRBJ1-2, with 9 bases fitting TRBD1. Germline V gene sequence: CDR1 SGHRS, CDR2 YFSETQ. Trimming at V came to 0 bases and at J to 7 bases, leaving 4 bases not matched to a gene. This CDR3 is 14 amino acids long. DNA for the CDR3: TGCGCCAGCAGCTTGGAGGGACAGGGACGTGGCTACACCTTC. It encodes CASSLEGQGRGYTF.

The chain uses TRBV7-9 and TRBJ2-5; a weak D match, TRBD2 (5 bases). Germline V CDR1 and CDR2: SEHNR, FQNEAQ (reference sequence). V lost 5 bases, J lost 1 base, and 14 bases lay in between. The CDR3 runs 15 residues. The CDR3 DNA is TGTGCCAGCAGCCCCAAGAGGCGGGTCCAAGAGACCCAGTACTTC. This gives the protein CASSPKRRVQETQYF. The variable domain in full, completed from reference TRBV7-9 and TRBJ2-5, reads DTGVSQNPRHKITKRGQNVTFRCDPISEHNRLYWYRQTLGQGPEFLTYFQNEAQLEKSRLLSDRFSAERPKGSFSTLEIQRTEQGDSAMYLCASSPKRRVQETQYFGPGTRLLVL.

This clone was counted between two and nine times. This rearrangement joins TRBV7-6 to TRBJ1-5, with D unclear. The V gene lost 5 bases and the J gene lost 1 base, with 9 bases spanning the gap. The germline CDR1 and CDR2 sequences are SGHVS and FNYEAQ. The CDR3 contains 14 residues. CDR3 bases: TGTGCCAGCAGCCATTTGGGCAGCAATCAGCCCCAGCATTTT. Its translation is CASSHLGSNQPQHF.

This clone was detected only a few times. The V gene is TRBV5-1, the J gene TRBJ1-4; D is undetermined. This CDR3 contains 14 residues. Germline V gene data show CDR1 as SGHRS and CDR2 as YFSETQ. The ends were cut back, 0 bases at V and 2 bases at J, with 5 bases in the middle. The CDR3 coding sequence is TGCGCCAGCAGCTTGGACAGTACTAATGAAAAACTGTTTTTT. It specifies CASSLDSTNEKLFF.

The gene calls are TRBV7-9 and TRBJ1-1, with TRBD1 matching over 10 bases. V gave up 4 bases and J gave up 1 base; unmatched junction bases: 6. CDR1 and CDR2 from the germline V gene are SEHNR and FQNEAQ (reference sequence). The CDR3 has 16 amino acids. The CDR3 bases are TGTGCCAGCAGCTCCTGGACAGGGGGGCAGAACACTGAAGCTTTCTTT. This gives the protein CASSSWTGGQNTEAFF.

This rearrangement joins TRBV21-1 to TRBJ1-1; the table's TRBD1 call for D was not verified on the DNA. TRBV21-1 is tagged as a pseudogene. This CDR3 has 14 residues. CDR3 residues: CAAKTRGRDTEAFF. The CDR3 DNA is TGTGCCGCCAAAACCAGGGGGAGAGACACTGAAGCTTTCTTT.

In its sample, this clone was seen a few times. Written as DNA, the CDR3 is TGCGCCAGCAGCTCCGGACAGGTTGAAGCTTTCTTT. This sequence encodes CASSSGQVEAFF. This chain uses TRBV5-1 with TRBJ1-1; 7 bases are a match to TRBD1. The CDR3 is 12 residues long. V was pared by 3 bases and J by 7 bases, with 3 bases of the junction left unmatched. CDR1 is SGHRS and CDR2 is YFSETQ in the germline V gene.

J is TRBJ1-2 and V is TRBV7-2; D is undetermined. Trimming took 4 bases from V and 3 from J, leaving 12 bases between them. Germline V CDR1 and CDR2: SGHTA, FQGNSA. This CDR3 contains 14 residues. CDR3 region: CASSSTGSDYGYTF. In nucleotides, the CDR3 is TGTGCCAGCAGCTCGACGGGGAGTGACTATGGCTACACCTTC.

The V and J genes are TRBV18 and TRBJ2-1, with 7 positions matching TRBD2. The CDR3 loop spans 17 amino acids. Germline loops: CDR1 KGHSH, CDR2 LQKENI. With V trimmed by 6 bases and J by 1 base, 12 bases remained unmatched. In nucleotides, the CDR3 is TGTGCCAGCTCTCCCGGGGGAGGGCTTAGTTCCTACAATGAGCAGTTCTTC. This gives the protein CASSPGGGLSSYNEQFF.

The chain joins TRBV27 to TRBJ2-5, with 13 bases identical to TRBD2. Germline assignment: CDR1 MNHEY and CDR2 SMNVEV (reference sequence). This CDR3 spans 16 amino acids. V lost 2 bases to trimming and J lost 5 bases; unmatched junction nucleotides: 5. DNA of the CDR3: TGTGCCAGCAGTTTAAGTGGGACTAGCGGGAAGGAGACCCAGTACTTC. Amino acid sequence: CASSLSGTSGKETQYF.

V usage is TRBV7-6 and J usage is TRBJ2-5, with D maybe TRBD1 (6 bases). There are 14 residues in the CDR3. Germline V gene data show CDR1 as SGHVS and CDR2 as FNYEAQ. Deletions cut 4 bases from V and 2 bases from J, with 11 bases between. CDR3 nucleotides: TGTGCCAGCAGCTCTACAGGGACGCAAGAGACCCAGTACTTC. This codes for CASSSTGTQETQYF.

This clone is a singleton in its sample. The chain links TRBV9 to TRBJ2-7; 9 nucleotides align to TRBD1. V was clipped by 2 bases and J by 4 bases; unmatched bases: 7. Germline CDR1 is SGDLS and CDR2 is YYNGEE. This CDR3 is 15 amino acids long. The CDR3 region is CASSVSPGQGYEQYF. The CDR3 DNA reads TGTGCCAGCAGCGTTTCCCCGGGACAGGGTTACGAGCAGTACTTC.

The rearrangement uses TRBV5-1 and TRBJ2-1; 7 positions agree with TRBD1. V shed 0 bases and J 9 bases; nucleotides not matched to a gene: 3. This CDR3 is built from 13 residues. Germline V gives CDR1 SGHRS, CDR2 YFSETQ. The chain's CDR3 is CASSLVEGAEQFF. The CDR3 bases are TGCGCCAGCAGCTTGGTCGAGGGGGCTGAGCAGTTCTTC.

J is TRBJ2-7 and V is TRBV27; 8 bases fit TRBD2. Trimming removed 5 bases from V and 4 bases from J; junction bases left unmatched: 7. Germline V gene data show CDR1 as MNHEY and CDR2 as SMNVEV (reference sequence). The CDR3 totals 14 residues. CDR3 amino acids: CASSRAGGGYEQYF. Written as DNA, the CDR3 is TGTGCCAGCAGTCGTGCGGGAGGTGGATACGAGCAGTACTTC.

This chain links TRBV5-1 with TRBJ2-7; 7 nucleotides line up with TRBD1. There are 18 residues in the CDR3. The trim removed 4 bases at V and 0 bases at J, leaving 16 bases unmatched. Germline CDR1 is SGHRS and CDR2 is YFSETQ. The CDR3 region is CASSQLSRSGQHSYEQYF. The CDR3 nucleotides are TGCGCCAGCAGCCAATTATCAAGGTCGGGACAGCACTCCTACGAGCAGTACTTC.

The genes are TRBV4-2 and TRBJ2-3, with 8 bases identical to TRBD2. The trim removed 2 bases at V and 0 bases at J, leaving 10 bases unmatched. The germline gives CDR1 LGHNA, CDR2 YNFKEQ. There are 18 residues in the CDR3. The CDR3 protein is CASSQKPRTSGSTDTQYF. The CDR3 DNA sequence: TGTGCCAGCAGCCAAAAGCCACGAACTAGCGGAAGCACAGATACGCAGTATTTT.

DNA for the CDR3: TGTGCCAGTAGTATTACCCAGGGGAACACTGAAGCTTTCTTT. It specifies CASSITQGNTEAFF. The V and J genes are TRBV19 and TRBJ1-1; D is possibly TRBD1 (5 bases). Germline values: CDR1 LNHDA, CDR2 SQIVND (reference sequence). The ends were cut back, 3 bases at V and 1 base at J, with 9 bases in the middle. This CDR3 has 14 residues.

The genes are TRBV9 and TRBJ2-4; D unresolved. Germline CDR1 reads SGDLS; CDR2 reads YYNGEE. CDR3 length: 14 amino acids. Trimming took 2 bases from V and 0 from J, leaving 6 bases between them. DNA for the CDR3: TGTGCCAGCAGCGTCTCCGTAGCCAAAAACATTCAGTACTTC. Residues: CASSVSVAKNIQYF.

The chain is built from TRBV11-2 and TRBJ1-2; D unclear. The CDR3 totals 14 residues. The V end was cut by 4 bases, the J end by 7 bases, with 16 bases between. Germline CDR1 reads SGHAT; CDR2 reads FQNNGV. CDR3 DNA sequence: TGTGCCAGCAGCTCTGTTAGACACCGGCCTGGCTACACCTTC. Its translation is CASSSVRHRPGYTF.

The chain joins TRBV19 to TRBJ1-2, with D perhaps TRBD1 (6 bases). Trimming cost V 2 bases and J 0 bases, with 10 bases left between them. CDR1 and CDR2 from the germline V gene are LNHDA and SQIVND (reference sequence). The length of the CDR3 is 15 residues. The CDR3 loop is CASSIQGSTNYGYTF. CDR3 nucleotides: TGTGCCAGTAGTATACAGGGGTCAACTAACTATGGCTACACCTTC.

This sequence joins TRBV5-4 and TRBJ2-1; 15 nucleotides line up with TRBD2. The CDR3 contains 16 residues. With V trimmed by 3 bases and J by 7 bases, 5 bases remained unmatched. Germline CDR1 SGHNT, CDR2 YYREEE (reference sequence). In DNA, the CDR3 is TGTGCCAGCAGCTACCCGGGACTAGCGGGAGGTAATGAGCAGTTCTTC. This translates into CASSYPGLAGGNEQFF.